This T cell receptor beta chain was profiled in a study of prognosis after radiotherapy for stage I lung cancer. V lost 3 bases to trimming and J lost 9 bases, with 12 bases between them. CDR3 length: 13 residues. CDR1 is MNHEY and CDR2 is SMNVEV in the germline V gene (reference sequence). Genomic DNA served as the source from which two-round multiplex PCR generated TCR beta CDR3 amplicons. First-round PCR used primers specific to each TRBV and TRBJ gene. MiXCR was run by TCRdb on the multiplex PCR reads, yielding one entry per CDR3 protein. The top ten hold around 30% of the sample, which has approximately 30,000 distinct CDR3 sequences, 32% seen once. This clonotype was seen repeatedly, ten times or more.

This chain links TRBV27 with TRBJ2-1; D ambiguous. The source material was PBMCs, sampled before or after stereotactic body radiation therapy (not recorded which). The TCR originated in a donor aged 50 or older with non-small cell lung cancer. CDR3 DNA sequence: TGTGCCAGCAGTTTCCGGGCCGTGGGTGAGCAGTTCTTC. Amino acid sequence: CASSFRAVGEQFF.